This TCR beta chain was documented in a study of neurological immune-mediated disorders. In its sample, this clonotype was seen many times. The cDNA came from 5'RACE with 10-nucleotide random UMIs. Over 170 million TCR-beta sequences from 15-18 subjects came out of each sequencing run. One entry per CDR3 protein, called by TCRdb with MiXCR from the 5' RACE reads. This sample has roughly 61,000 distinct CDR3 sequences, with 24% found just once. The time point was: technical triplicate 2. The sequencing sample was made of PBMCs. This receptor was obtained from a man aged 55 to 70 with HTLV-1-associated myelopathy (HAM/TSP).

CDR3 residues: CATSDRNTEAFF. For the CDR3, the DNA is TGTGCCACCTCGGACAGGAACACTGAAGCTTTCTTT. The V gene is TRBV24-1, the J gene TRBJ1-1, with a weak D call TRBD1 (6 bases). Germline assignment: CDR1 KGHDR and CDR2 SFDVKD. The V and J ends lost 9 bases and 1 base respectively, with 8 bases between them. The CDR3 sequence is 12 residues long.